A single sample is the source of the 20 T cell receptor beta chains below, sequenced in a study of T cells in Graves' hyperthyroidism and ophthalmopathy. Amplified TCR beta CDR3 regions came from RNA transcripts. During a first-round RT-PCR of the TCR CDR3, the HTBI primer set was used. Via MiXCR, TCRdb re-called the multiplex PCR reads, giving one row per CDR3 protein. The sample has 660,000 or so distinct CDR3 sequences; 45% are singletons. Material: peripheral blood or thyroid tissue (not recorded which). The receptor source for this set is an adult man with Graves' disease, either hyperthyroidism or ophthalmopathy (not recorded which).

This clonotype showed up just once. This may be a read error, as it is one base from a much larger clone. This sequence joins TRBV25-1 and TRBJ2-7; D is uncertain. The V end was cut by 3 bases, the J end by 2 bases, with 11 bases between. The germline V gene has CDR1 MGHDK and CDR2 SYGVNS. This CDR3 is built from 14 residues. CDR3 in amino acids: CASSDSGGTYEQYF. The CDR3 nucleotides read TGTGCCAGCAGTGATTCTGGCGGAACCTACGAGCAGTACTTC.

This clonotype was seen a few times. The CDR3 is CASSPDWFNQPQHF. Written as DNA, the CDR3 is TGTGCCAGCAGCCCAGATTGGTTTAACCAGCCCCAGCATTTT. This chain uses TRBV12-3 or TRBV12-4 with TRBJ1-5; no clear D. CDR3 size: 14 residues. Trimming cost V 6 bases and J 7 bases, with 16 bases left between them.

This clonotype was seen more than once but under ten times. The chain carries TRBV2 and TRBJ1-2; 9 bases map to TRBD1. V shed 6 bases, J shed 3 bases, and the junction held 14 bases outside the gene matches. From germline, CDR1 is SNHLY and CDR2 FYNNEI. This CDR3 comprises 17 residues. CDR3 sequence: CASRESTGGAPHYGYTF. The CDR3 DNA reads TGTGCCAGCAGAGAATCCACAGGGGGCGCCCCCCACTATGGCTACACCTTC. Together with reference TRBV2 and TRBJ1-2, the CDR3 gives the full variable domain: EPEVTQTPSHQVTQMGQEVILRCVPISNHLYFYWYRQILGQKVEFLVSFYNNEISEKSEIFDDQFSVERPDGSNFTLKIRSTKLEDSAMYFCASRESTGGAPHYGYTFGSGTRLTVV.

The J gene is TRBJ2-7, the V gene TRBV7-2, with TRBD1 identical over 10 bases. Trimming took 3 bases from V and 3 from J; bases not matched to a gene: 5. The germline V gene has CDR1 SGHTA and CDR2 FQGNSA. The CDR3 covers 15 residues. The CDR3 region has the DNA TGTACCAGCAGCTTGACGGGACAGGGGAACTACGAGCAGTACTTC. This encodes CTSSLTGQGNYEQYF.

This clonotype was recorded a few times. The chain employs TRBV7-8 and TRBJ1-1; D perhaps matches TRBD1 (5 bases). CDR3 length: 17 residues. Germline lookup yields CDR1 SGHVS and CDR2 FQNEAQ. Trimming cost V 2 bases and J 2 bases, with 18 bases left between them. The CDR3 region is CASSLPTPGHSNTEAFF. CDR3 DNA sequence: TGTGCCAGCAGCTTACCAACACCGGGGCATTCAAACACTGAAGCTTTCTTT.

This clonotype appeared a few times. The CDR3 nucleotides are TGTGCCAGCAGGGCTAGCGGAGAGCAGTACTTC. The encoded protein is CASRASGEQYF. The chain is built from TRBV14 and TRBJ2-7, with 7 bases aligning to TRBD2. Per germline, CDR1 SGHDN and CDR2 FVKESK. The CDR3 covers 11 residues. The V segment lost 6 bases and the J segment 7 bases; nucleotides outside the gene matches: 3.

V gene TRBV10-3 combines with J gene TRBJ1-2, with a possible D match to TRBD1 (6 bases). In germline, CDR1 is ENHRY, CDR2 SYGVKD. This CDR3 region has 13 residues. With 6 bases removed from V and 3 bases from J, the gap between germline ends came to 11 bases. CDR3 protein: CAISSPGDYGYTF. For the CDR3, the DNA is TGTGCCATCAGCTCCCCAGGGGACTATGGCTACACCTTC.

This clonotype showed up many times. The rearrangement links TRBV24-1 to TRBJ2-6; D is possibly TRBD1 (6 bases). V lost 3 bases and J 4 bases, leaving 12 bases between the germline ends. The CDR3 has 16 residues. Germline CDR1 reads KGHDR; CDR2 reads SFDVKD. CDR3 loop: CATSDPAGAGANVLTF. Here the CDR3 DNA reads TGTGCCACCAGTGATCCGGCAGGGGCCGGGGCCAACGTCCTGACTTTC.

J is TRBJ2-5 and V is TRBV7-9; 9 nucleotides match TRBD1. V lost 4 bases, J lost 5 bases, and 17 bases stayed unmatched. Germline V gene sequence: CDR1 SEHNR, CDR2 FQNEAQ (reference sequence). This CDR3 region has 18 residues. As DNA, the CDR3 is TGTGCCAGCAGCTCGCCGAAACAGGGGGCGCGGGGAGGGGAGACCCAGTACTTC. Translation gives CASSSPKQGARGGETQYF.

Remarks on this clonotype: Just one base apart from a much larger clone, this may be a read error. The chain carries TRBV7-9 and TRBJ2-2, with a tentative D call TRBD1 (7 bases). Looked up from germline, CDR1 is SEHNR and CDR2 is FQNEAQ (reference sequence). CDR3 length: 15 residues. CDR3 in amino acids: CASSLTQGGNGGLFF. The CDR3 DNA sequence: TGTGCCAGCAGCTTAACACAAGGGGGCAACGGGGGGCTGTTTTTT.

This chain joins TRBV20-1 and TRBJ2-5, with D tentatively TRBD2 (5 bases). The CDR3 is 12 residues long. Germline V CDR1 and CDR2: DFQATT, SNEGSKA (reference sequence). V lost 1 base to trimming and J lost 8 bases, with 11 bases between them. In DNA, the CDR3 is TGCAGTGCTAGAGTCGGCCGGGATACCCAGTACTTC. Amino acid sequence: CSARVGRDTQYF.

This clonotype turned up a few times. This chain connects TRBV4-1 to TRBJ1-6; TRBD1 is a possible D gene (5 bases). The length of the CDR3 is 14 residues. Trimming cost V 0 bases and J 9 bases, with 9 bases left between them. Looked up from germline, CDR1 is MGHRA and CDR2 is YSYEKL. CDR3 amino acids: CASSQDGGVSPLHF. In DNA, the CDR3 is TGCGCCAGCAGCCAAGATGGAGGGGTTTCACCCCTCCACTTT.

This clonotype was seen a handful of times. This rearrangement joins TRBV6-5 to TRBJ2-2; 7 bases are a match to TRBD1. The CDR3 totals 15 residues. V was pared by 5 bases and J by 0 bases, with 3 bases of the junction left unmatched. The germline CDR1 and CDR2 sequences are MNHEY and SVGAGI. Here the CDR3 DNA reads TGTGCCAGCAGTACCGGACAGGCGAACACCGGGGAGCTGTTTTTT. Encoded protein: CASSTGQANTGELFF.

The chain carries TRBV12-3 or TRBV12-4 and TRBJ1-1; TRBD1 aligns across 7 bases. V lost 10 bases, J lost 4 bases, and 15 bases stayed unmatched. This CDR3 region has 15 residues. The CDR3 sequence is CAISGTGERGTEAFF. In nucleotides, the CDR3 is TGTGCCATCTCCGGCACAGGGGAGCGAGGCACTGAAGCTTTCTTT.

Comment on this clonotype: A much larger clone differs from this one at a single base, so this may be a read error. The chain uses TRBV29-1 and TRBJ1-2; tentatively, D is TRBD1 (6 bases). Germline V gene lookup returns CDR1 SQVTM and CDR2 ANQGSEA. The length of the CDR3 is 12 residues. The CDR3 loop is CSVQQGGYGHTF. DNA for the CDR3: TGCAGCGTCCAACAGGGTGGCTATGGCCACACCTTC.

As for this clonotype: A much larger clone sits a single nucleotide away, making a read error possible. This chain joins TRBV29-1 and TRBJ2-2; maybe TRBD1 (6 bases). CDR1 SQVTM and CDR2 ANQGSEA come from the germline V gene. V was clipped by 4 bases and J by 6 bases, with 12 bases between them. The CDR3 sequence is 13 residues long. CDR3 in DNA: TGCAGCGTTGGGGAAGCAGGGGCCGGGGAGCTGTTTTTT. It specifies CSVGEAGAGELFF.

V usage is TRBV7-8 and J usage is TRBJ1-6; the D is unclear. Germline CDR1 SGHVS, CDR2 FQNEAQ. This CDR3 is built from 9 residues. Trimming shortened V by 7 bases and J by 8 bases, and 0 bases separated the two germline ends. CDR3 in DNA: TGTGCCAGCAATTCACCCCTCCACTTT. This codes for CASNSPLHF.

This clonotype was counted at least ten times. The V and J genes are TRBV7-2 and TRBJ1-2; 7 bases fit TRBD1. V was pared by 1 base and J by 6 bases, with 5 bases of the junction left unmatched. The CDR3 spans 14 residues. CDR1 SGHTA and CDR2 FQGNSA come from the germline V gene. CDR3 DNA sequence: TGTGCCAGCAGCTTAGGACAGGGCTCGAATGGCTACACCTTC. This translates into CASSLGQGSNGYTF.

The chain recombines TRBV29-1 with TRBJ1-2; tentatively, D is TRBD1 (6 bases). Germline V gene data show CDR1 as SQVTM and CDR2 as ANQGSEA. Trimming removed 1 base at V and 4 bases at J, with 31 bases between. The length of the CDR3 is 20 residues. This CDR3 is CSVEGGSRLPGEGESYGYTF. CDR3 sequence (DNA): TGCAGCGTTGAAGGGGGCAGCCGCCTCCCAGGGGAGGGAGAGAGCTATGGCTACACCTTC.

This clonotype was counted only a few times. V gene TRBV5-4 combines with J gene TRBJ2-2, with 13 bases lining up with TRBD2. The CDR3 covers 17 residues. V was clipped by 4 bases and J by 5 bases; unmatched bases: 8. Germline CDR1 and CDR2: SGHNT and YYREEE (reference sequence). The chain's CDR3 is CASSHGLAGDETGELFF. Here the CDR3 DNA reads TGTGCCAGCAGCCACGGACTAGCGGGAGATGAGACCGGGGAGCTGTTTTTT.